What follows are 19 T cell receptor beta chains derived from one specimen sequenced in a study of human T cells and chemical hapten exposure. Time point specified: healthy volunteer bleed at 6 weeks. The authors' total RNA extraction used unfractionated whole blood. TCRdb redid the calling of the RACE reads with MiXCR, one entry per CDR3 protein. Among fewer than 85,000 distinct CDR3 sequences listed, about 8.6% were seen once. Input material: whole blood. These receptors were collected from a female donor in good health. Some clones in this sample may be carry-over from other donors' samples.

This clonotype has a count of ten or more. The V gene is TRBV3-1, the J gene TRBJ2-7; D is uncertain. Deletions cut 3 bases from V and 3 bases from J, with 12 bases between. CDR3 size: 14 residues. Germline CDR1 and CDR2: LGHDT and YNNKEL (reference sequence). The CDR3, as DNA: TGTGCCAGCAGCCACGGGCCTAGTATCTACGAGCAGTACTTC. Its protein is CASSHGPSIYEQYF.

The chain carries TRBV3-1 and TRBJ1-6; TRBD1 matches at 8 bases. The CDR3 consists of 14 residues. With 6 bases clipped from V and 7 bases from J, the junction kept 5 bases outside the gene matches. Germline V gives CDR1 LGHDT, CDR2 YNNKEL (reference sequence). This chain's CDR3 is CASRVGQGNSPLHF. In DNA form, the CDR3 reads TGTGCCAGCAGGGTTGGACAGGGAAATTCACCCCTCCACTTT.

This sequence joins TRBV7-3 and TRBJ2-1, with TRBD2 identical over 13 bases. J gave up 5 bases and V 5 bases, and 15 bases lay outside the gene matches. Germline CDR1 SGHTA, CDR2 FQGTGA. The CDR3 runs to 19 residues. CDR3 bases: TGTGCCAGCAGCCTTTACGGTACTAGCGGGGGGGCATTGAACAATGAGCAGTTCTTC. Translating gives CASSLYGTSGGALNNEQFF.

The J gene is TRBJ2-7, the V gene TRBV29-1; 8 bases are a match to TRBD1. Germline trimming cut 4 bases from V and 7 bases from J; bases unmatched to any gene: 18. Germline V lookup: CDR1 SQVTM, CDR2 ANQGSEA. The CDR3 runs to 16 residues. The CDR3 is CSVASLVGQGSGEQYF. In DNA, the CDR3 is TGCAGCGTTGCTAGCTTGGTTGGACAGGGCTCTGGAGAGCAGTACTTC.

The chain employs TRBV6-1 and TRBJ2-3; no firm D call. The CDR3 is 15 residues long. Germline loops: CDR1 MNHNS, CDR2 SASEGT. V dropped 3 bases and J dropped 2 bases, with 12 bases sitting between them. The CDR3 coding sequence is TGTGCCAGCAGTGAGTTAGGAGAAACCACAGATACGCAGTATTTT. It yields the protein CASSELGETTDTQYF.

This clonotype was recorded at least ten times. The CDR3 here is CASSLFGHGDTGELFF. In DNA form, the CDR3 reads TGTGCCAGCAGCTTGTTTGGGCACGGGGACACCGGGGAGCTGTTTTTT. V is TRBV5-6 and J is TRBJ2-2; a weak D match, TRBD2 (5 bases). Germline lookup yields CDR1 SGHDT and CDR2 YYEEEE. Trimming shortened V by 1 base and J by 3 bases, and 13 bases separated the two germline ends. There are 16 residues in the CDR3.

For this clonotype: A single base separates this from a much larger clone, so it may be a read error. The chain couples TRBV2 to TRBJ1-1, with a tentative D call TRBD1 (6 bases). The CDR3 is made up of 15 amino acids. CDR1 is SNHLY, CDR2 FYNNEI, per germline. Trimming cost V 6 bases and J 1 base, with 15 bases left between them. In DNA, the CDR3 is TGTGCCAGCAGGGAGACAGGACTTAGGAACACTGAAGCTTTCTTT. This gives the protein CASRETGLRNTEAFF.

The chain joins TRBV6-2 or TRBV6-3 to TRBJ2-1, with no clear D. Trimming took 7 bases from V and 9 from J, leaving 10 bases between them. This CDR3 is built from 11 residues. From germline, CDR1 is MNHEY and CDR2 SVGEGT. In nucleotides, the CDR3 is TGTGCCAGCAAAGAACGTGCTGAGCAGTTCTTC. Amino acid sequence: CASKERAEQFF.

This clonotype turned up a few times. The chain couples TRBV19 to TRBJ2-7; D remains ambiguous. The length of the CDR3 is 13 residues. Trimming took off 1 base at V and 0 bases at J, with 4 bases between the two ends. From germline, CDR1 is LNHDA and CDR2 SQIVND (reference sequence). DNA of the CDR3: TGTGCCAGTAGTATAGCGGCCTCCTACGAGCAGTACTTC. Translating it yields CASSIAASYEQYF.

This clonotype was seen only a few times. The chain combines TRBV5-8 with TRBJ2-4; no clear D gene. The CDR3 has 14 residues. Trimming cost V 0 bases and J 2 bases, with 6 bases left between them. CDR1 is SGHTS and CDR2 is YDEGEE in the germline V gene. The CDR3 sequence: CASSLGLTKNIQYF. In DNA, the CDR3 is TGTGCCAGCAGCTTGGGTCTAACCAAAAACATTCAGTACTTC.

This clonotype was recorded many times. The rearrangement links TRBV25-1 to TRBJ2-3, with TRBD2 matching 9 bases. J was trimmed by 2 bases and V by 3 bases; bases with no gene match: 6. CDR3 length: 16 residues. Germline values: CDR1 MGHDK, CDR2 SYGVNS. CDR3 sequence reads: CASSEFRGGATDTQYF. CDR3 sequence (DNA): TGTGCCAGCAGTGAGTTTCGCGGGGGGGCCACAGATACGCAGTATTTT. Filled out from reference TRBV25-1 and TRBJ2-3, the complete variable domain reads EADIYQTPRYLVIGTGKKITLECSQTMGHDKMYWYQQDPGMELHLIHYSYGVNSTEKGDLSSESTVSRIRTEHFPLTLESARPSHTSQYLCASSEFRGGATDTQYFGPGTRLTVL.

This clonotype came up a few times. V gene TRBV25-1 combines with J gene TRBJ2-6, with D unresolved. The CDR3 has 13 amino acids. Germline V gene lookup returns CDR1 MGHDK and CDR2 SYGVNS. V shed 3 bases and J shed 6 bases, with 6 bases lying between them. The CDR3 nucleotides are TGTGCCAGCAGTGATAGTGAGGCCAACGTCCTGACTTTC. Translation: CASSDSEANVLTF.

The table lists this clonotype with many counts. V usage is TRBV2 and J usage is TRBJ1-6; D remains ambiguous. The CDR3 contains 16 residues. Per germline, CDR1 SNHLY and CDR2 FYNNEI. V lost 7 bases to trimming and J lost 0 bases, with 13 bases between them. The CDR3 spells CASMLDGDSYNSPLHF. In DNA, the CDR3 is TGTGCCAGCATGCTGGACGGAGACTCCTATAATTCACCCCTCCACTTT.

This clonotype was counted many times. The V and J genes are TRBV12-3 or TRBV12-4 and TRBJ1-5; 9 bases match TRBD1. The length of the CDR3 is 16 residues. Trimming at V came to 5 bases and at J to 7 bases, leaving 12 bases not matched to a gene. CDR3 sequence: CASSPGDRVKGQPQHF. The CDR3 DNA reads TGTGCCAGCAGTCCTGGGGACAGGGTGAAAGGGCAGCCCCAGCATTTT.

This clonotype came up a few times. V usage is TRBV9 and J usage is TRBJ2-1; 7 nucleotides align to TRBD2. This CDR3 has 15 amino acids. The V and J ends lost 0 bases and 3 bases, in that order; junction bases with no gene match: 3. Germline CDR1 SGDLS, CDR2 YYNGEE. The CDR3 here is CASSVATSVYNEQFF. As DNA, the CDR3 is TGTGCCAGCAGCGTAGCAACTAGCGTCTACAATGAGCAGTTCTTC.

In this sample, this clonotype turned up many times. V and J are TRBV4-2 and TRBJ1-1, with D unclear. CDR3 length: 15 amino acids. Germline loops: CDR1 LGHNA, CDR2 YNFKEQ. V was trimmed by 0 bases and J by 4 bases, leaving 12 bases between them. For the CDR3, the DNA is TGTGCCAGCAGCCAAGAGCCCCGGCAGGCCACTGAAGCTTTCTTT. Its protein product is CASSQEPRQATEAFF.

This clonotype was seen only a few times. The J gene is TRBJ2-7, the V gene TRBV7-9, with 9 bases fitting TRBD1. Germline lookup yields CDR1 SEHNR and CDR2 FQNEAQ (reference sequence). There are 18 residues in the CDR3. V was clipped by 4 bases and J by 6 bases; unmatched bases: 19. The CDR3 DNA is TGTGCCAGCAGCTCCCGGGACAGGGCGAATGTAGTTTTTCGCGAGCAGTACTTC. This sequence encodes CASSSRDRANVVFREQYF.

The chain uses TRBV10-3 and TRBJ2-7; 8 positions agree with TRBD1. CDR3 length equals 13 residues. V gave up 6 bases and J gave up 6 bases; unmatched junction bases: 7. Germline loops: CDR1 ENHRY, CDR2 SYGVKD. CDR3 nucleotides: TGTGCCATCAGCGGACAGGGCCAAGCCGAGCAGTACTTC. Protein: CAISGQGQAEQYF.

This clonotype was counted ten times or more. The chain joins TRBV2 to TRBJ1-2; 11 bases are shared with TRBD1. This CDR3 is built from 14 residues. V was clipped by 6 bases and J by 7 bases; unmatched bases: 7. The germline V gene has CDR1 SNHLY and CDR2 FYNNEI. The CDR3 DNA reads TGTGCCAGCAGGCCGGACAGGGGGCGGCGTGGCTACACCTTC. Translating gives CASRPDRGRRGYTF.